These T cell receptor beta chains were read from a single sample in a study of cytomegalovirus exposure and HLA in healthy donors. Produced via immunoSEQ multiplex PCR; TCRdb's table is partial and in-frame only. The table records around 150,000 clones, about 85% of them present only once. Sequencing was performed on PBMCs. These receptors originate from a man aged 18 to 30 in good health and CMV-seropositive. The CDR3 runs from the conserved cysteine through the conserved F or W. The D gene is left open where the match is weak. The size of a clone is reported for some rows only, either as once, few or many, or as a class for expanded clones.

TRBV19,TRBD1,TRBJ1-3,.,CASRDSSGNTIYF
TRBV5-1,.,TRBJ2-1,.,CASSRVSQSNEQFF
TRBV5-1,TRBD1,TRBJ1-1,few,CASSRTGNTEAFF
TRBV27,.,TRBJ1-5,.,CASSAGASNQPQHF
TRBV19,.,TRBJ1-4,.,CASLRGGSGKLFF
TRBV6-5,TRBD1,TRBJ1-6,.,CASSYGQAGSPLHF
TRBV7-2,TRBD1,TRBJ1-1,.,CASSSSGQGTTEAFF
TRBV9,TRBD2,TRBJ2-1,.,CASSVELAGGHGDEQFF
TRBV4-1,TRBD1,TRBJ1-2,.,CASSQGPGGSASGYTF
TRBV7-2,.,TRBJ1-1,.,CASSYYGGTTEAFF
TRBV15,.,TRBJ2-6,.,CATSSGAGGANVLTF
TRBV7-2,.,TRBJ2-2,.,CASQPGPTGELFF